Presented here are 12 T cell receptor beta chains from one specimen sequenced in a study of T cells in Graves' hyperthyroidism and ophthalmopathy. Amplification targeted TCR beta CDR3 regions from RNA transcripts. HTBI primers were employed in a first-round RT-PCR of the TCR CDR3. TCRdb re-called the multiplex PCR reads through MiXCR, storing one row per CDR3 protein. The data show fewer than 650,000 distinct CDR3 sequences, roughly 15% seen once. Source material: blood. Every receptor here comes from a woman between 40 and 55 years old with Graves' ophthalmopathy.

At least ten counts were recorded for this clonotype. This chain uses TRBV20-1 with TRBJ2-7; 7 bases agree with TRBD2. Trimming took 5 bases from V and 4 from J; bases not matched to a gene: 11. CDR1 DFQATT and CDR2 SNEGSKA come from the germline V gene (reference sequence). CDR3 length equals 14 residues. The CDR3 region is CSAQLAGVVYEQYF. Here the CDR3 DNA reads TGCAGTGCTCAGTTGGCGGGAGTGGTGTACGAGCAGTACTTC.

The rearrangement links TRBV6-1 to TRBJ1-2; 7 bases are a match to TRBD1. The trim removed 7 bases at V and 8 bases at J, leaving 10 bases unmatched. CDR1 is MNHNS and CDR2 is SASEGT in the germline V gene. The CDR3 is 13 amino acids. Here the CDR3 reads CASTDRVGVGYTF. The CDR3 DNA is TGTGCCAGCACTGACAGGGTCGGAGTCGGCTACACCTTC.

This sequence joins TRBV12-3 or TRBV12-4 and TRBJ2-7, with TRBD1 matching 9 bases. The V segment lost 6 bases and the J segment 3 bases; nucleotides outside the gene matches: 3. The CDR3 spans 13 residues. For the CDR3, the DNA is TGTGCCAGCAGGGGACAGGGAGACTACGAGCAGTACTTC. This sequence encodes CASRGQGDYEQYF.

This clonotype was picked up many times. This chain links TRBV6-1 with TRBJ1-5; D is unresolved. With 8 bases removed from V and 6 bases from J, the gap between germline ends came to 11 bases. CDR3 size: 12 residues. Germline CDR1 is MNHNS and CDR2 is SASEGT. The CDR3 coding sequence is TGTGCCAGCGGACCGTTGAGTCAGCCCCAGCATTTT. This gives the protein CASGPLSQPQHF.

As for this clonotype: This may stem from a read error, because a much larger clone lies one nucleotide away. V and J are TRBV18 and TRBJ2-7; unclear D gene. Germline loops: CDR1 KGHSH, CDR2 LQKENI. The CDR3 totals 15 residues. The CDR3 loop is CASQRTGDRSHEQYF. CDR3 in DNA: TGTGCCAGCCAACGGACCGGAGACCGCTCCCACGAGCAGTACTTC.

This chain links TRBV6-2 or TRBV6-3 with TRBJ2-3; D might be TRBD1 (6 bases). Germline-derived CDR1 and CDR2 are MNHEY and SVGEGT. This CDR3 is 15 amino acids long. V lost 2 bases and J lost 0, with 9 bases in between. CDR3 sequence: CASSYDGQSTDTQYF. The CDR3 DNA reads as TGTGCCAGCAGTTACGATGGACAGAGCACAGATACGCAGTATTTT.

This clonotype was seen many times. This rearrangement joins TRBV6-1 to TRBJ2-7; D unresolved. CDR3 size: 17 residues. Trimming took 5 bases from V and 3 from J, leaving 23 bases between them. CDR1 and CDR2 (germline): MNHNS, SASEGT. The CDR3 DNA reads TGTGCCAGCAGTAATCCCTCTTGGAGTCGATCTTTCTACGAGCAGTACTTC. It encodes CASSNPSWSRSFYEQYF.

The rearrangement links TRBV20-1 to TRBJ2-5; 10 nucleotides match TRBD2. The CDR3 runs to 14 residues. The germline CDR1 and CDR2 sequences are DFQATT and SNEGSKA (reference sequence). The V gene end was trimmed by 3 bases and the J gene end by 3 bases; junction bases not matched to a gene: 4. The CDR3 nucleotides read TGCAGTGCTAGGGCCCTAGCGGGAGAAGAGACCCAGTACTTC. Encoded protein: CSARALAGEETQYF.

In its sample, this clonotype was seen many times. The rearrangement uses TRBV7-9 and TRBJ1-1, with D unresolved. V lost 1 base and J 3 bases, leaving 6 bases between the germline ends. Looked up from germline, CDR1 is SEHNR and CDR2 is FQNEAQ (reference sequence). The CDR3 is made up of 13 amino acids. CDR3 in DNA: TGTGCCAGCAGCTTAGAAGCGGACACTGAAGCTTTCTTT. This codes for CASSLEADTEAFF.

In this sample, this clonotype turned up many times. A much larger clone lies one base from this, so it may be a read error. V is TRBV6-5 and J is TRBJ2-7; no clear D. V was clipped by 2 bases and J by 1 base, with 6 bases between them. Germline values: CDR1 MNHEY, CDR2 SVGAGI. The length of the CDR3 is 13 residues. DNA for the CDR3: TGTGCCAGCAGTTACGCACAGTCCTACGAGCAGTACTTC. Translating gives CASSYAQSYEQYF.

This clonotype showed up many times. CDR3 amino acids: CASSLGRERYEQYF. CDR3 in DNA: TGTGCCAGCAGTTTAGGGCGGGAGCGATACGAGCAGTACTTC. V gene TRBV27 combines with J gene TRBJ2-7, with 7 bases aligning to TRBD2. Germline-derived CDR1 and CDR2 are MNHEY and SMNVEV (reference sequence). Trimming cost V 2 bases and J 4 bases; bases outside gene matches: 5. The CDR3 length is 14 residues.

The chain carries TRBV28 and TRBJ2-2, with D possibly called TRBD1 or TRBD2 (5 bases each). V was shortened by 2 bases and J by 4 bases, with 11 bases between the two germline ends. The CDR3 is made up of 15 amino acids. The germline CDR1 and CDR2 sequences are MDHEN and SYDVKM. CDR3 sequence: CASSLGGTITGELFF. DNA for the CDR3: TGTGCCAGCAGTTTAGGGGGAACTATCACCGGGGAGCTGTTTTTT. The entire variable domain, with the rest obtained from reference TRBV28 and TRBJ2-2, is as follows: DVKVTQSSRYLVKRTGEKVFLECVQDMDHENMFWYRQDPGLGLRLIYFSYDVKMKEKGDIPEGYSVSREKKERFSLILESASTNQTSMYLCASSLGGTITGELFFGEGSRLTVL.